A single sample gave rise to the 7 T cell receptor beta chains below, sequenced in a study of blood T cell repertoires in COVID-19 (dated by TCRdb to 2020 to 2022). The library was built by means of the immunoSEQ multiplex PCR assay. TCRdb re-hosts the immuneACCESS table, in-frame sequences only. Its copies lack some clones; in the studies checked, an unresolved V gene accounts for under half of them, and the cause for the rest is not known. In all, the sample holds some 330,000 clones, and 92% of those were seen once. The ten largest clonotypes hold around 18% of the sample. Sequences were obtained from PBMCs or T cells enriched from blood (not recorded which). Receptor source: a woman in her 30s who had recovered from COVID-19.

The chain joins TRBV30 to TRBJ2-5; the match to TRBD1 covers 8 bases. With 4 bases clipped from V and 4 bases from J, the junction kept 8 bases outside the gene matches. The CDR3 spans 14 residues. CDR1 GTSNPN and CDR2 SVGIG come from the germline V gene (reference sequence). The CDR3 is CAWNRQGSGETQYF. The CDR3 bases are TGTGCCTGGAATCGACAGGGGTCGGGAGAGACCCAGTACTTC.

The chain recombines TRBV3-1 (or the pseudogene TRBV3-2) with TRBJ2-6; D remains ambiguous. Looked up from germline, CDR1 is LGHDT and CDR2 is YNNKEL (reference sequence). Trimming removed 0 bases from V and 4 bases from J, with 10 bases in between. There are 16 residues in the CDR3. DNA of the CDR3: TGTGCCAGCAGCCAAGATTGGGCAGCCGGGGCCAACGTCCTGACTTTC. Its translation: CASSQDWAAGANVLTF.

V is TRBV5-3 and J is TRBJ2-2, with 8 bases that match TRBD2. TRBV5-3 is flagged as an ORF with uncertain function. V was clipped by 4 bases and J by 7 bases; unmatched bases: 12. The CDR3 runs to 16 residues. DNA of the CDR3: TGTGCCAGAAGCCCCAGGTTTAGCGGGAAGAACGGGGAGCTGTTTTTT. Translation: CARSPRFSGKNGELFF.

In its sample, this clone was seen once. This chain connects TRBV4-1 to TRBJ2-7, with 9 bases aligning to TRBD1. Losses at the gene ends were 10 bases for V and 6 bases for J; bases not matched to a gene: 13. This CDR3 region has 14 residues. Germline loops: CDR1 MGHRA, CDR2 YSYEKL. The CDR3 region is CATKRGDRDGEQYF. Written as DNA, the CDR3 is TGCGCCACCAAGCGTGGGGACAGGGACGGCGAGCAGTACTTC.

For the CDR3, the DNA is TGTGCCAGCAGCCGAGGGACTAGCGGCTCCTACGAGCAGTACTTC. It specifies CASSRGTSGSYEQYF. The rearrangement uses TRBV6-5 and TRBJ2-7; 11 bases match TRBD2. The CDR3 has 15 residues. Germline values: CDR1 MNHEY, CDR2 SVGAGI. The V and J ends lost 6 bases and 0 bases, in that order; junction bases with no gene match: 4.

The V and J genes are TRBV4-2 and TRBJ1-6; 8 positions agree with TRBD1. Trimming removed 4 bases from V and 10 bases from J; junction bases left unmatched: 6. CDR1 and CDR2 (germline): LGHNA, YNFKEQ. The CDR3 sequence is 14 residues long. In DNA form, the CDR3 reads TGTGCCAGCAGCCCAGGACAGGGAGGATCACCCCTCCACTTT. As protein: CASSPGQGGSPLHF.

The chain links TRBV7-2 to TRBJ1-5; D remains unclear. The V end lost 1 base, the J end lost 9 bases, and 10 bases lay between the germline ends. The germline V gene encodes CDR1 SGHTA and CDR2 FQGNSA. The CDR3 runs to 13 residues. The CDR3 here is CASSLEEKAPQHF. The CDR3 DNA reads TGTGCCAGCAGCTTAGAGGAGAAGGCGCCCCAGCATTTT.